One and the same sample provided the 24 T cell receptor beta chains below, sequenced in a study of T cells in Graves' hyperthyroidism and ophthalmopathy (dated 2019 in TCRdb). Receptor amplification or capture employed multiplex PCR. The run used an Illumina HiSeq 2000. TCR beta CDR3 regions were amplified from RNA transcripts. The TCR CDR3 was subjected to a first round of RT-PCR using the HTBI primer set and the Qiagen OneStep RT-PCR kit. The public reads were reanalyzed by TCRdb: fastp trimming at Q25, MiXCR alignment, in-frame beta chains only. Rows with a matching CDR3 protein are joined into one entry that keeps the most common DNA and genes. The sample contains about 400,000 distinct CDR3 sequences, about 15% of them found a single time. The ten largest clones add up to about 33% of the sample. The source material was blood. Every receptor here comes from a woman aged 25 to 39 with Graves' hyperthyroidism.

This clonotype has ten or more counts. The chain carries TRBV2 and TRBJ2-7; TRBD1 matches 9 bases. Germline loops: CDR1 SNHLY, CDR2 FYNNEI. V dropped 3 bases and J dropped 3; count of bases not matched to a gene: 6. The CDR3 extends over 15 amino acids. The CDR3 sequence: CASSEKGQGFYEQYF. As DNA, the CDR3 is TGTGCCAGCAGTGAGAAGGGACAGGGTTTCTACGAGCAGTACTTC. The entire variable domain, with the rest obtained from reference TRBV2 and TRBJ2-7, is as follows: EPEVTQTPSHQVTQMGQEVILRCVPISNHLYFYWYRQILGQKVEFLVSFYNNEISEKSEIFDDQFSVERPDGSNFTLKIRSTKLEDSAMYFCASSEKGQGFYEQYFGPGTRLTVT.

The table lists this clonotype with a few counts. The rearrangement joins TRBV20-1 to TRBJ2-2, with 9 bases matching TRBD2. Trimming removed 0 bases from V and 4 bases from J; junction bases left unmatched: 6. The CDR3 contains 16 residues. Germline V gene data show CDR1 as DFQATT and CDR2 as SNEGSKA (reference sequence). The CDR3 loop reads CSARDGREGSTGELFF. Written as DNA, the CDR3 is TGCAGTGCTAGAGATGGGCGGGAGGGAAGCACCGGGGAGCTGTTTTTT.

In nucleotides, the CDR3 is TGTGCCAGCAGTTACGAGTGGCAGGGTAAGCTCCCCCAGCATTTT. Encoded protein: CASSYEWQGKLPQHF. The rearrangement links TRBV6-5 to TRBJ1-5; D is possibly TRBD1 (5 bases). V was clipped by 2 bases and J by 10 bases, with 18 bases between them. CDR3 length equals 15 residues. Germline lookup yields CDR1 MNHEY and CDR2 SVGAGI.

This clonotype came up a few times. The genes are TRBV12-3 or TRBV12-4 and TRBJ2-1, with D perhaps TRBD1 or TRBD2 (6 bases each). The V and J ends lost 3 bases and 8 bases respectively, with 11 bases between them. The CDR3 length is 13 residues. CDR3 protein: CASSFTEGDEQFF. The DNA for the CDR3 is TGTGCCAGCAGTTTCACGGAGGGGGATGAGCAGTTCTTC.

The rearrangement uses TRBV2 and TRBJ2-7; D might be TRBD1 or TRBD2, each matching 5 bases. The germline V gene encodes CDR1 SNHLY and CDR2 FYNNEI. The ends were cut back, 7 bases at V and 8 bases at J, with 21 bases in the middle. The CDR3 loop spans 14 amino acids. CDR3 nucleotides: TGTGCCAGCATCCGGGACCTAAGCATCGACAAGCAGTACTTC. It is translated as CASIRDLSIDKQYF.

At least ten counts were recorded for this clonotype. This chain uses TRBV10-3 with TRBJ2-5, with 11 bases identical to TRBD2. With V trimmed by 10 bases and J by 4 bases, 2 bases remained unmatched. Germline CDR1 and CDR2: ENHRY and SYGVKD. The CDR3 consists of 12 residues. The CDR3 nucleotides read TGTGCCACGGGGACTAGCGGAGAGACCCAGTACTTC. Residues: CATGTSGETQYF.

The sample holds one count of this clonotype. A junction boundary mismatches the germline segment, possibly from a read error. This rearrangement joins TRBV30 to TRBJ1-2; no reliable D call. CDR1 GTSNPN and CDR2 SVGIG come from the germline V gene (reference sequence). This CDR3 region has 11 residues. CDR3 residues: CAWSVYLGYAF. The CDR3 nucleotides are TGTGCCTGGAGTGTATACCTGGGCTACGCCTTC.

The V gene is TRBV7-2, the J gene TRBJ2-1; 13 bases line up with TRBD2. V gave up 1 base and J gave up 10 bases; unmatched junction bases: 7. The CDR3 length is 16 residues. Germline-derived CDR1 and CDR2 are SGHTA and FQGNSA. The CDR3 loop is CASSLVGLAGAGEQFF. The CDR3, as DNA: TGTGCCAGCAGCTTAGTCGGACTAGCGGGAGCGGGGGAGCAGTTCTTC.

The chain joins TRBV6-1 to TRBJ2-7, with D maybe TRBD1 (6 bases). Germline-derived CDR1 and CDR2 are MNHNS and SASEGT. This CDR3 has 13 amino acids. Trimming left V 6 bases short and J 6 bases short, with 15 bases between. CDR3 in DNA: TGTGCCAGCAGCCCCACCACAGGGTTCGAGCAGTACTTC. This gives the protein CASSPTTGFEQYF.

The V and J genes are TRBV19 and TRBJ2-2, with D perhaps TRBD1 (6 bases). The ends were cut back, 4 bases at V and 5 bases at J, with 14 bases in the middle. The germline V gene has CDR1 LNHDA and CDR2 SQIVND (reference sequence). CDR3 size: 15 residues. CDR3 nucleotide sequence: TGTGCCAGTAGTAGGGGCCCTCAGGGGACCGGGGAGCTGTTTTTT. Translating gives CASSRGPQGTGELFF.

This clonotype was seen a few times. The gene calls are TRBV5-1 and TRBJ2-7, with D perhaps TRBD1 or TRBD2 (6 bases each). CDR1 and CDR2 from the germline V gene are SGHRS and YFSETQ. The CDR3 runs to 17 residues. Deletions cut 0 bases from V and 4 bases from J, with 20 bases between. The CDR3 spells CASSLARGGLPPYEQYF. The DNA of the CDR3 is TGCGCCAGCAGCTTGGCCAGGGGAGGACTCCCCCCTTACGAGCAGTACTTC.

The rearrangement uses TRBV3-1 and TRBJ1-3, with D maybe TRBD1 (6 bases). V gave up 3 bases and J gave up 0 bases, with 15 bases separating them. The CDR3 is 17 amino acids. The germline CDR1 and CDR2 sequences are LGHDT and YNNKEL (reference sequence). The CDR3 DNA reads as TGTGCCAGCAGCCAGCAACAGGGTGCCCTCTCTGGAAACACCATATATTTT. It codes for CASSQQQGALSGNTIYF.

This clonotype has ten or more counts. The chain recombines TRBV28 with TRBJ2-3; D call uncertain. The V end was cut by 5 bases, the J end by 5 bases, with 17 bases between. Germline assignment: CDR1 MDHEN and CDR2 SYDVKM. There are 15 residues in the CDR3. CDR3 coding DNA: TGTGCCAGCAGTGGAGTCATCCCTCAATTAGATACGCAGTATTTT. This encodes CASSGVIPQLDTQYF.

The chain has TRBV3-1 and TRBJ1-2; D gene ambiguous. V lost 1 base to trimming and J lost 4 bases, with 13 bases between them. This CDR3 is 15 amino acids long. Looked up from germline, CDR1 is LGHDT and CDR2 is YNNKEL (reference sequence). CDR3 in amino acids: CASSQVAESAYGYTF. CDR3 bases: TGTGCCAGCAGCCAAGTGGCTGAAAGCGCCTATGGCTACACCTTC.

This clonotype came up a few times. The rearrangement links TRBV6-1 to TRBJ2-1; D uncertain. The germline V gene encodes CDR1 MNHNS and CDR2 SASEGT. Trimming cost V 5 bases and J 8 bases, with 10 bases left between them. The CDR3 is made up of 12 amino acids. The CDR3 reads CASSRLADEQFF. The DNA for the CDR3 is TGTGCCAGCAGTAGGTTAGCCGATGAGCAGTTCTTC.

Many counts were recorded for this clonotype. The V and J genes are TRBV20-1 and TRBJ2-1, with no clear D. The V end was cut by 5 bases, the J end by 5 bases, with 10 bases between. The CDR3 totals 12 residues. Germline V gene lookup returns CDR1 DFQATT and CDR2 SNEGSKA (reference sequence). CDR3 nucleotides: TGCAGTGCTGCAGGACGACACAATGAGCAGTTCTTC. Its translation is CSAAGRHNEQFF.

This clonotype was detected many times. V gene TRBV7-6 combines with J gene TRBJ2-3; D is perhaps TRBD2 (5 bases). This CDR3 region has 17 residues. From germline, CDR1 is SGHVS and CDR2 FNYEAQ. V gave up 1 base and J gave up 0 bases, with 14 bases separating them. This CDR3 is CASSLVPWTASTDTQYF. The CDR3, as DNA: TGTGCCAGCAGCTTAGTACCCTGGACTGCTAGCACAGATACGCAGTATTTT.

This clonotype showed up many times. The rearrangement uses TRBV3-1 and TRBJ2-2, with no clear D. CDR1 is LGHDT and CDR2 is YNNKEL in the germline V gene (reference sequence). Trimming took 5 bases from V and 0 from J, leaving 7 bases between them. The CDR3 contains 14 residues. CDR3 sequence reads: CASSSRANTGELFF. The CDR3 DNA reads as TGTGCCAGCAGCTCCCGTGCGAACACCGGGGAGCTGTTTTTT.

This clonotype was seen a few times. The gene calls are TRBV24-1 and TRBJ2-1; possibly TRBD2 for D (6 bases). The CDR3 contains 17 residues. Trimming removed 3 bases from V and 7 bases from J, with 21 bases in between. CDR1 is KGHDR, CDR2 SFDVKD, per germline. The CDR3 bases are TGTGCCACCAGTGATCGCTTTCAGGGTGGAGGGGAGAATGAGCAGTTCTTC. It yields the protein CATSDRFQGGGENEQFF.

The chain carries TRBV29-1 and TRBJ2-1; D not certain. In germline, CDR1 is SQVTM, CDR2 ANQGSEA. This CDR3 is built from 16 residues. V was trimmed by 0 bases and J by 2 bases, leaving 14 bases between them. As DNA, the CDR3 is TGCAGCGTTGAAGATCCTGTGGTTAGCACCTACAATGAGCAGTTCTTC. Amino acid sequence: CSVEDPVVSTYNEQFF.

In its sample, this clonotype was seen a few times. The chain couples TRBV6-5 to TRBJ2-5; D not certain. CDR1 is MNHEY and CDR2 is SVGAGI in the germline V gene. The V end lost 7 bases, the J end lost 3 bases, and 15 bases lay between the germline ends. This CDR3 is built from 14 residues. The CDR3 region has the DNA TGTGCCAGCAAGTACAGTGTGGGGAAAGAGACCCAGTACTTC. It is translated as CASKYSVGKETQYF.

With respect to this clonotype: This sequence may be a read error, since a much larger clone differs from it by one base. This rearrangement joins TRBV30 to TRBJ2-7; 7 bases agree with TRBD1. The DNA end is more similar to TRBJ2-1, so the J call may be wrong. The germline gives CDR1 GTSNPN, CDR2 SVGIG (reference sequence). The CDR3 covers 14 residues. The chain's CDR3 is CACKKQGRIYEQFF. CDR3 coding DNA: TGTGCCTGCAAAAAACAGGGGAGAATCTACGAGCAGTTCTTC.

This clonotype was recorded many times. The rearrangement uses TRBV11-2 and TRBJ2-3; D is unresolved. The CDR3 consists of 12 residues. V lost 3 bases and J 2 bases, leaving 3 bases between the germline ends. The germline gives CDR1 SGHAT, CDR2 FQNNGV. CDR3 sequence: CASSLTTDTQYF. The DNA for the CDR3 is TGTGCCAGCAGCTTGACCACAGATACGCAGTATTTT.

The chain carries TRBV6-1 and TRBJ1-3, with D possibly being TRBD1 (5 bases). Germline-derived CDR1 and CDR2 are MNHNS and SASEGT. V was trimmed by 7 bases and J by 2 bases, leaving 12 bases between them. CDR3 size: 14 residues. As DNA, the CDR3 is TGTGCCAGCACCTTCCGGGGGGCTGGAAACACCATATATTTT. Translating gives CASTFRGAGNTIYF.